A single count supports the clone carrying this T cell receptor (beta chain). The table came from immunoSEQ multiplex PCR; TCRdb's copy has only in-frame clones and leaves some out. The sample records 150,000 to 200,000 clones, more than 75% being singletons. Study members were between 18 and 89 years old and lived in some 26 US regions. This record comes from a study of blood T cell repertoires in COVID-19. Germline V gene sequence: CDR1 MNHEY, CDR2 SVGAGI. CDR3 length equals 14 residues. V was trimmed by 11 bases and J by 4 bases, leaving 18 bases between them. The V and J genes are TRBV6-5 and TRBJ1-3; a weak D match, TRBD1 (5 bases). Sequencing used PBMCs or T cells enriched from blood (not recorded which). This clonotype was sampled from a woman between 45 and 65 years old with acute COVID-19. The DNA for the CDR3 is TGTGCCTGCCAGGAGGGGCGCAAAGGAAACACCATATATTTT. This translates into CACQEGRKGNTIYF.